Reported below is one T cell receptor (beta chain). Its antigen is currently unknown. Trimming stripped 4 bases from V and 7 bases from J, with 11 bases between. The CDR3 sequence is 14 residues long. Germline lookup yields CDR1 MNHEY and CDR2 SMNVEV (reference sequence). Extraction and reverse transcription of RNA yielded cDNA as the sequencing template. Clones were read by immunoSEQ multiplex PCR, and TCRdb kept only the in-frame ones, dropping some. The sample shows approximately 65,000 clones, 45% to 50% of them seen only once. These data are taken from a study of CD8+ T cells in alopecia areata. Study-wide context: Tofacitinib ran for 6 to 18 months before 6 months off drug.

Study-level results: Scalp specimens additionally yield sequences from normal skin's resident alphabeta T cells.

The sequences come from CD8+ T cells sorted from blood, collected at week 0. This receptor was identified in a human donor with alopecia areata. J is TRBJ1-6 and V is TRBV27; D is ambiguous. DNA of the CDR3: TGTGCCAGCAGTTCTTACAGCCCCAATTCACCCCTCCACTTT. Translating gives CASSSYSPNSPLHF.